The 27 T cell receptor beta chains listed next were all sequenced from one sample in a study of OX40 agonist ivuxolimab in advanced cancers. Repertoires were generated with immunoSEQ multiplex PCR, while TCRdb's copy carries only in-frame clones and drops some. This table has about 70,000 clones, roughly nine tenths appearing once. Sequencing was performed on CD4+ or CD8+ T cells sorted from blood, taken in a trial of the OX40 agonist ivuxolimab. These receptor sequences come from an adult with an advanced solid tumor such as melanoma, head and neck, liver or kidney cancer.

The rearrangement joins TRBV2 to TRBJ2-1, with 13 nucleotides matching TRBD2. Germline V gene sequence: CDR1 SNHLY, CDR2 FYNNEI. This CDR3 has 14 residues. Trimming removed 6 bases from V and 9 bases from J; junction bases left unmatched: 5. CDR3: CASSGLAGVVEQFF. The CDR3 region has the DNA TGTGCCAGCAGCGGACTAGCGGGAGTTGTTGAGCAGTTCTTC.

The chain links TRBV28 to TRBJ1-1, with a possible D match to TRBD1 (5 bases). Germline CDR1 and CDR2: MDHEN and SYDVKM. The CDR3 runs 14 residues. V was pared by 3 bases and J by 5 bases, with 13 bases between. CDR3 in DNA: TGTGCCAGCAGTTTGGGGGGTTCGGGTACTGAAGCTTTCTTT. Its translation: CASSLGGSGTEAFF.

CDR3 loop: CASSFERIVGVNSYNEQFF. The CDR3 DNA reads as TGTGCCAGTAGTTTTGAGAGAATTGTGGGGGTTAACTCCTACAATGAGCAGTTCTTC. J is TRBJ2-1 and V is TRBV19; D may be TRBD1 or TRBD2 (5 bases each). With 5 bases removed from V and 0 bases from J, the gap between germline ends came to 23 bases. The CDR3 runs to 19 residues. CDR1 is LNHDA, CDR2 SQIVND, per germline (reference sequence).

The V gene is TRBV13, the J gene TRBJ1-3; D call uncertain. CDR1 and CDR2 (germline): PRHDT, FYEKMQ (reference sequence). Trimming shortened V by 0 bases and J by 3 bases, and 6 bases separated the two germline ends. The length of the CDR3 is 14 residues. The chain's CDR3 is CASSLGAVGNTIYF. Here the CDR3 DNA reads TGTGCCAGCAGCTTAGGGGCCGTTGGAAACACCATATATTTT.

The chain links TRBV15 to TRBJ2-7; no clear D. Looked up from germline, CDR1 is LNHNV and CDR2 is YYDKDF (reference sequence). Deletions cut 1 base from V and 4 bases from J, with 14 bases between. The CDR3 totals 15 residues. This CDR3 is CATSRAAVLVYEQYF. The CDR3 DNA follows: TGTGCCACCAGCAGAGCGGCAGTCCTTGTTTACGAGCAGTACTTC.

CDR3: CASSAPGLAINEQFF. CDR3 nucleotide sequence: TGTGCCAGCAGCGCGCCGGGACTAGCGATTAATGAGCAGTTCTTC. The chain uses TRBV9 and TRBJ2-1, with TRBD2 matching over 10 bases. There are 15 residues in the CDR3. Germline loops: CDR1 SGDLS, CDR2 YYNGEE. J was trimmed by 7 bases and V by 3 bases; bases with no gene match: 7.

The V gene is TRBV20-1, the J gene TRBJ1-3; TRBD1 might be the D (6 bases). Germline V gene sequence: CDR1 DFQATT, CDR2 SNEGSKA (reference sequence). The V end was cut by 4 bases, the J end by 11 bases, with 12 bases between. This CDR3 has 11 amino acids. In DNA, the CDR3 is TGCAGTGCTACTCGACAGGAGGCCATATATTTT. It codes for CSATRQEAIYF.

The genes are TRBV5-1 and TRBJ2-5; the D gene could be TRBD1 or TRBD2 (5 bases each). The J call is in doubt because the DNA end fits TRBJ2-7 better. The CDR3 extends over 15 amino acids. Looked up from germline, CDR1 is SGHRS and CDR2 is YFSETQ. CDR3 residues: CASSFLRDGPYEQYF. The DNA for the CDR3 is TGCGCCAGCAGCTTCCTGAGGGACGGGCCCTACGAGCAGTACTTC.

The V gene is TRBV7-6, the J gene TRBJ1-2; no firm D call. CDR3 length: 13 amino acids. Germline values: CDR1 SGHVS, CDR2 FNYEAQ. V dropped 5 bases and J dropped 5 bases, with 12 bases sitting between them. The CDR3 DNA reads as TGTGCCAGCAGCCGGAATAAGGATTATGGCTACACCTTC. Amino acids: CASSRNKDYGYTF.

This chain's CDR3 is CASRKASGRVYNEQFF. CDR3 coding DNA: TGTGCCAGCAGGAAGGCTAGCGGGAGAGTTTACAATGAGCAGTTCTTC. The genes are TRBV2 and TRBJ2-1, with 10 bases that match TRBD2. Germline trimming cut 6 bases from V and 4 bases from J; bases unmatched to any gene: 9. From germline, CDR1 is SNHLY and CDR2 FYNNEI. The CDR3 covers 16 residues.

V usage is TRBV19 and J usage is TRBJ1-1; 7 bases line up with TRBD1. The CDR3 is 14 amino acids. J lost 3 bases, V lost 5 bases, and 6 bases had no gene match. Germline loops: CDR1 LNHDA, CDR2 SQIVND (reference sequence). The CDR3 nucleotides read TGTGCCAGTAGTCCGAGACAGGGACACACTGAAGCTTTCTTT. The encoded protein is CASSPRQGHTEAFF.

Note on this clone: This sample includes further DNA sequences coding for the same CDR3. The gene calls are TRBV14 and TRBJ1-1; D is unclear. This CDR3 region has 13 residues. CDR1 is SGHDN, CDR2 FVKESK, per germline. Deletions cut 1 base from V and 1 base from J, with 4 bases between. CDR3 amino acids: CASSQGRNTEAFF. The CDR3 DNA is TGTGCCAGCAGCCAAGGGAGGAACACTGAAGCTTTCTTT.

The chain links TRBV4-3 to TRBJ2-1; D might be TRBD2 (6 bases). The CDR3 covers 17 residues. Germline V gives CDR1 LGHNA, CDR2 YSLEER. The germline V and J ends were trimmed by 0 bases and 3 bases, with 15 bases remaining between them. The CDR3, as DNA: TGCGCCAGCAGCCAAGATACGGGAGCGGGTTACTACAATGAGCAGTTCTTC. As protein: CASSQDTGAGYYNEQFF.

The chain carries TRBV7-3 and TRBJ2-3; 9 bases line up with TRBD1. This CDR3 has 16 amino acids. Losses at the gene ends were 4 bases for V and 2 bases for J; bases not matched to a gene: 7. Germline V CDR1 and CDR2: SGHTA, FQGTGA. CDR3 protein: CASSSQTGGYTDTQYF. CDR3 sequence (DNA): TGTGCCAGCAGCTCCCAAACAGGGGGCTACACAGATACGCAGTATTTT.

The chain couples TRBV5-1 to TRBJ2-2; D might be TRBD1 (5 bases). The CDR3 covers 15 residues. The germline V gene has CDR1 SGHRS and CDR2 YFSETQ. Trimming took off 4 bases at V and 1 base at J, with 11 bases between the two ends. The CDR3 loop reads CASSEDNRNTGELFF. DNA for the CDR3: TGCGCCAGCAGCGAGGACAATCGGAACACCGGGGAGCTGTTTTTT.

V gene TRBV7-2 combines with J gene TRBJ2-7; unclear D gene. The germline gives CDR1 SGHTA, CDR2 FQGNSA. The CDR3 runs to 11 residues. Trimming cost V 5 bases and J 3 bases, with 5 bases left between them. The CDR3 loop is CASSQDYEQYF. The CDR3 bases are TGTGCCAGCAGCCAGGACTACGAGCAGTACTTC.

This chain uses TRBV5-4 with TRBJ2-5; D is possibly TRBD2 (5 bases). Looked up from germline, CDR1 is SGHNT and CDR2 is YYREEE (reference sequence). Trimming removed 0 bases from V and 4 bases from J, with 10 bases in between. CDR3 size: 14 residues. CDR3 sequence (DNA): TGTGCCAGCAGCTTGGTAGCCGCGGGAGAGACCCAGTACTTC. It translates to CASSLVAAGETQYF.

The CDR3 DNA reads as TGCGCCAGCAGCCAAGGTTCCCGGGGGCAAGGTGAAAAACTGTTTTTT. Translation: CASSQGSRGQGEKLFF. This sequence joins TRBV4-1 and TRBJ1-4, with a weak D call TRBD1 (6 bases). The V gene's germline CDR1 is MGHRA and CDR2 YSYEKL. The length of the CDR3 is 16 residues. V lost 1 base, J lost 7 bases, and 16 bases lay in between.

The genes are TRBV7-9 and TRBJ2-7; TRBD2 is a possible D gene (5 bases). CDR1 and CDR2 from the germline V gene are SEHNR and FQNEAQ (reference sequence). The CDR3 has 13 amino acids. Trimming removed 1 base from V and 6 bases from J, with 10 bases in between. CDR3 sequence reads: CASSLVESGEQYF. CDR3 nucleotide sequence: TGTGCCAGCAGCTTAGTAGAAAGCGGCGAGCAGTACTTC.

This clone was detected once. The rearrangement links TRBV7-9 to TRBJ2-1, with 8 bases that match TRBD2. Trimming at V came to 5 bases and at J to 4 bases, leaving 10 bases not matched to a gene. Germline CDR1 SEHNR, CDR2 FQNEAQ (reference sequence). The CDR3 extends over 16 amino acids. The CDR3 region has the DNA TGTGCCAGCAGCCCTCCCCTAGCGGGTCCTTACAATGAGCAGTTCTTC. Translation gives CASSPPLAGPYNEQFF.

This clone was observed a handful of times. The rearrangement links TRBV7-2 to TRBJ1-2; a possible D gene is TRBD1 (5 bases). CDR1 is SGHTA and CDR2 is FQGNSA in the germline V gene. The CDR3 contains 15 residues. The V end was cut by 7 bases, the J end by 4 bases, with 19 bases between. The CDR3 is CASTTGGGWVYGYTF. The CDR3 DNA sequence: TGTGCCAGCACCACCGGGGGGGGATGGGTCTATGGCTACACCTTC.

The rearrangement links TRBV19 to TRBJ2-4, with 8 bases matching TRBD1. The CDR3 covers 16 residues. The V and J ends lost 1 base and 0 bases, in that order; junction bases with no gene match: 2. Germline CDR1 and CDR2: LNHDA and SQIVND (reference sequence). CDR3 amino acids: CASSIGRGLAKNIQYF. CDR3 in DNA: TGTGCCAGTAGTATAGGCAGGGGGCTAGCCAAAAACATTCAGTACTTC.

The V gene is TRBV11-3, the J gene TRBJ1-1; TRBD1 might be the D (5 bases). CDR1 and CDR2 (germline): SGHNT, YENEEA. V was cut by 3 bases and J by 4 bases, with 9 bases left in between. This CDR3 region has 13 residues. The CDR3 DNA reads TGTGCCAGCAGCTTTTTACAGGCCACTGAAGCTTTCTTT. Encoded protein: CASSFLQATEAFF.

The V and J genes are TRBV6-5 and TRBJ2-7, with D possibly matching TRBD1 (5 bases). Germline CDR1 and CDR2: MNHEY and SVGAGI. The CDR3 has 15 residues. V lost 6 bases and J 2 bases, leaving 17 bases between the germline ends. This CDR3 is CASSLSTPGTYEQYF. Written as DNA, the CDR3 is TGTGCCAGCAGCCTAAGTACCCCAGGGACCTACGAGCAGTACTTC.

The rearrangement links TRBV18 to TRBJ2-1; 9 nucleotides match TRBD2. The CDR3 runs to 12 residues. Trimming removed 4 bases from V and 10 bases from J; junction bases left unmatched: 2. Germline V gives CDR1 KGHSH, CDR2 LQKENI. CDR3 sequence: CASSQTSGEQFF. The CDR3 DNA follows: TGTGCCAGCTCACAGACTAGCGGAGAGCAGTTCTTC.

This clone was picked up one time. The genes are TRBV7-2 and TRBJ2-3; no reliable D call. This CDR3 spans 14 amino acids. V lost 5 bases, J lost 0 bases, and 9 bases lay in between. Germline CDR1 and CDR2: SGHTA and FQGNSA. The DNA for the CDR3 is TGTGCCAGCAGCCCCGGGCCGAGCACAGATACGCAGTATTTT. Translation: CASSPGPSTDTQYF.

The rearrangement joins TRBV7-9 to TRBJ2-7; perhaps TRBD1 as D (5 bases). V lost 1 base and J lost 3, with 13 bases in between. The CDR3 contains 15 residues. The germline V gene has CDR1 SEHNR and CDR2 FQNEAQ (reference sequence). CDR3: CASSLGRAHFYEQYF. The CDR3 region has the DNA TGTGCCAGCAGCTTAGGCAGGGCCCACTTCTACGAGCAGTACTTC.